This T cell receptor beta chain was captured by sequencing in a study of spatial heterogeneity in lung cancer. Study at large: Correlation of TCR transcript counts in tumor regions with a T cell module score from matched bulk RNA-seq was strong. The study's findings and limits: Tumor mutation counts were tracked by expanded intratumoral alpha and beta TCR counts.

Within the sample, this clonotype is medium-sized. The antigen is not known. Documented time point: sample taken at primary tumor resection. The authors sequenced whole RNA from tumor, nontumor lung or frozen PBMC without sorting. This CDR3 has 16 residues. Germline V gene lookup returns CDR1 WSHSY and CDR2 SAAADI. With 0 bases clipped from V and 8 bases from J, the junction kept 8 bases outside the gene matches. MiXCR was run by TCRdb on the 5' RACE reads, yielding one entry per CDR3 protein. The repertoire has fewer than 15,000 distinct CDR3 sequences, about 4% of them found once; the top ten carry 8%.

This clonotype originated in a male donor with early-stage non-small cell lung cancer. V usage is TRBV10-2 and J usage is TRBJ2-1, with TRBD1 matching 9 bases. Sequencing used lung tumor tissue, obtained at surgery. The CDR3 DNA reads as TGCGCCAGCAGTGAGTCTGCCGGGACAGGGAGTTATGAGCAGTTCTTC. Amino acid sequence: CASSESAGTGSYEQFF.